This T cell receptor (beta chain) was retrieved from a study of control samples from healthy donors and cancer patients (TCRdb year 2020). About this clone: The specificity of this receptor is unknown. There are no base qualities to consult, and no much larger clone falls within one base.

Library preparation employed the immunoSEQ multiplex PCR assay. TCRdb holds this immuneACCESS table with in-frame rearrangements only. Some clones are missing; in checked studies, unresolved V genes explain under half, and the rest has no known cause. This sample lists 150,000 to 190,000 clones; nearly 95% were detected once. The ten largest clonotypes hold 2% to 2.5% of the sample. Inclusive of the bounding cysteine and phenylalanine, the CDR3 is 13 residues long. The only DNA kept is the CDR3, 39 bases in frame from the first base. The V end loses 7 bases and the J end loses 1 base, and a stretch of 10 bases separates them.

The material sequenced was blood. The rearrangement joined TRBV12-3 or TRBV12-4 to TRBJ1-1; TRBD1 might be the D gene, on 5 matching bases. The receptor comes from a man aged 50 or older in good health. Here is the DNA: TGTGCCAGCACTCTACAGGAGAACACTGAAGCTTTCTTT. This translates into CASTLQENTEAFF.